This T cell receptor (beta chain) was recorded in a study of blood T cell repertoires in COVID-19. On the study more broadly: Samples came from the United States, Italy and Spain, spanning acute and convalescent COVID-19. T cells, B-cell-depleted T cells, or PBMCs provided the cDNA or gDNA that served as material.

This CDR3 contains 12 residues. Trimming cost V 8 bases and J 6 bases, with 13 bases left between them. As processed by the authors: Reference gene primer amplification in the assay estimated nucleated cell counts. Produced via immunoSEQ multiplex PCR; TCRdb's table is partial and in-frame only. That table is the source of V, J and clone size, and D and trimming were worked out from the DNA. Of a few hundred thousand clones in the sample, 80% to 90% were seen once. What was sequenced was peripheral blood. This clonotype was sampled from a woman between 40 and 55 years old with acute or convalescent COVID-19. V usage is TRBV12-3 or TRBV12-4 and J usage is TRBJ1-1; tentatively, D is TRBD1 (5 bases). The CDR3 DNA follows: TGTGCCAGCCATGGGGCCTACCCTGAAGCTTTCTTT. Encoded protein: CASHGAYPEAFF.